This T cell receptor (beta chain) is from a study of OX40 agonist ivuxolimab in advanced cancers. Repertoires were generated with immunoSEQ multiplex PCR, while TCRdb's copy carries only in-frame clones and drops some. The sample yields tens of thousands of clones, roughly nine tenths seen once. Per germline, CDR1 DFQATT and CDR2 SNEGSKA (reference sequence). The CDR3 loop spans 10 amino acids. Trimming cost V 2 bases and J 5 bases, with 2 bases left between them. The TCR was taken from an adult with an advanced solid tumor such as melanoma, head and neck, liver or kidney cancer. This chain connects TRBV20-1 to TRBJ2-3; no clear D gene. This specimen was CD4+ or CD8+ T cells sorted from blood, taken in a trial of the OX40 agonist ivuxolimab. The CDR3 reads CSARKDTQYF. The CDR3 coding sequence is TGCAGTGCTAGAAAAGATACGCAGTATTTT.